Below are 29 T cell receptor beta chains sequenced from a single sample in a study of T-cell reconstitution after alpha-beta-depleted transplantation in children. TCRbeta library construction was performed incorporating unique molecular identifiers. MiXCR, run by TCRdb on the PCR reads, gives a single entry per CDR3 protein. The sample shows about 460,000 distinct CDR3 sequences, about an eighth of them seen only once. The sample consisted of PBMCs, mostly from graft donor cells, taken 180 days after TCRalphabeta/CD19-depleted stem cell transplant. These receptor sequences come from a female patient aged 2 to 10 who had a stem cell transplant for aplastic anemia, so the T cells may come from the graft donor.

The table lists this clonotype with a few counts. The chain employs TRBV7-2 and TRBJ2-1; possibly TRBD1 for D (7 bases). The V end was cut by 2 bases, the J end by 6 bases, with 32 bases between. The CDR3 loop spans 21 amino acids. Germline assignment: CDR1 SGHTA and CDR2 FQGNSA. This CDR3 is CASSLRSLEGAISGALNEQFF. The CDR3 coding sequence is TGTGCCAGCAGCTTACGCAGCTTGGAGGGGGCTATCTCTGGGGCCCTCAATGAGCAGTTCTTC.

This clonotype was detected ten times or more. The J gene is TRBJ2-1, the V gene TRBV6-2 or TRBV6-3; TRBD2 matches 7 bases. The CDR3 has 16 amino acids. V lost 1 base to trimming and J lost 3 bases; unmatched junction nucleotides: 6. The germline gives CDR1 MNHEY, CDR2 SVGEGT. The CDR3: CASSYYGGLGYNEQFF. CDR3 nucleotides: TGTGCCAGCAGTTACTACGGGGGGTTAGGCTACAATGAGCAGTTCTTC.

This clonotype was counted only a few times. The chain joins TRBV6-1 to TRBJ2-6; 7 positions match TRBD1. Trimming took 9 bases from V and 1 from J; bases not matched to a gene: 6. This CDR3 is built from 15 residues. Germline CDR1 and CDR2: MNHNS and SASEGT. The CDR3 sequence: CASCRGLSGANVLTF. The CDR3 DNA sequence: TGTGCCAGTTGCAGGGGGTTATCTGGGGCCAACGTCCTGACTTTC.

The gene calls are TRBV4-3 and TRBJ2-3, with D maybe TRBD2 (5 bases). The germline V gene has CDR1 LGHNA and CDR2 YSLEER. V was shortened by 1 base and J by 2 bases, with 13 bases between the two germline ends. The length of the CDR3 is 16 residues. CDR3 protein: CASSQVVRGNTDTQYF. CDR3 nucleotide sequence: TGCGCCAGCAGCCAAGTGGTCCGGGGAAACACAGATACGCAGTATTTT.

The rearrangement joins TRBV20-1 to TRBJ2-1, with 9 bases identical to TRBD2. Losses at the gene ends were 6 bases for V and 4 bases for J; bases not matched to a gene: 7. The CDR3 is 14 amino acids. Germline V gene data show CDR1 as DFQATT and CDR2 as SNEGSKA (reference sequence). The CDR3 bases are TGCAGTGCCCATAGCGGGAGCCCTTACAATGAGCAGTTCTTC. It specifies CSAHSGSPYNEQFF.

This clonotype showed up just a few times. This chain uses TRBV20-1 with TRBJ2-1; 7 positions match TRBD1. The germline gives CDR1 DFQATT, CDR2 SNEGSKA (reference sequence). V lost 1 base, J lost 0 bases, and 6 bases stayed unmatched. The CDR3 has 16 amino acids. The CDR3 coding sequence is TGCAGTGCTAGAGTTGAGACAGGGACCTCCTACAATGAGCAGTTCTTC. It is translated as CSARVETGTSYNEQFF.

The chain links TRBV14 to TRBJ1-2; D is undetermined. Germline loops: CDR1 SGHDN, CDR2 FVKESK. This CDR3 has 15 amino acids. Trimming pared 0 bases from V and 1 base from J, leaving 9 bases between. In nucleotides, the CDR3 is TGTGCCAGCAGCCAAGATTTGCGTCATAACTATGGCTACACCTTC. This encodes CASSQDLRHNYGYTF.

This clonotype was observed a handful of times. This chain links TRBV29-1 with TRBJ2-6, with 9 bases matching TRBD1. The V gene's germline CDR1 is SQVTM and CDR2 ANQGSEA. The CDR3 has 16 residues. After removal of 3 bases from V and 0 bases from J, the junction contained 3 bases not matched to a gene. The CDR3 reads CSVDHRGPSGANVLTF. CDR3 coding DNA: TGCAGCGTTGACCACAGGGGGCCCTCTGGGGCCAACGTCCTGACTTTC.

The gene calls are TRBV29-1 and TRBJ1-2; D is ambiguous. Germline lookup yields CDR1 SQVTM and CDR2 ANQGSEA. The ends were cut back, 4 bases at V and 2 bases at J, with 11 bases in the middle. CDR3 length: 13 amino acids. The CDR3 nucleotides read TGCAGCGTTGCAGGCGGTTTCAACTATGGCTACACCTTC. Residues: CSVAGGFNYGYTF.

A few counts support this clonotype. This chain uses TRBV4-1 with TRBJ1-5, with 9 bases fitting TRBD1. The ends lost 3 bases at V and 0 bases at J; junction bases unmatched: 9. This CDR3 contains 18 residues. Germline V lookup: CDR1 MGHRA, CDR2 YSYEKL. The CDR3: CASSHLPGQGHSNQPQHF. CDR3 nucleotide sequence: TGCGCCAGCAGCCACCTTCCGGGACAGGGACATAGCAATCAGCCCCAGCATTTT.

In this sample, this clonotype turned up once. The chain has TRBV6-5 and TRBJ2-1; no definite D call. Germline-derived CDR1 and CDR2 are MNHEY and SVGAGI. Trimming pared 8 bases from V and 8 bases from J, leaving 10 bases between. This CDR3 spans 11 amino acids. CDR3: CASGRNHEQFF. The CDR3 DNA reads as TGTGCCAGCGGCCGAAACCATGAGCAGTTCTTC.

The chain carries TRBV20-1 and TRBJ1-5, with 7 nucleotides matching TRBD1. This CDR3 spans 14 amino acids. V gave up 0 bases and J gave up 3 bases; unmatched junction bases: 2. The germline CDR1 and CDR2 sequences are DFQATT and SNEGSKA (reference sequence). CDR3 nucleotide sequence: TGCAGTGCTAGAGATGGGACAGTCAATCAGCCCCAGCATTTT. This encodes CSARDGTVNQPQHF.

V usage is TRBV28 and J usage is TRBJ2-5; D is tentatively TRBD1 or TRBD2 (5 bases each). Trimming left V 8 bases short and J 8 bases short, with 9 bases between. The germline gives CDR1 MDHEN, CDR2 SYDVKM. The CDR3 is 10 residues long. This CDR3 is CASGGQTQYF. The CDR3 DNA reads TGTGCCAGCGGGGGTCAAACCCAGTACTTC.

The chain links TRBV28 to TRBJ2-5, with D possibly matching TRBD2 (6 bases). The CDR3 has 15 amino acids. Trimming took 6 bases from V and 4 from J, leaving 18 bases between them. The germline V gene encodes CDR1 MDHEN and CDR2 SYDVKM. This chain's CDR3 is CASSPPAGSGETQYF. The CDR3 nucleotides read TGTGCCAGCAGCCCCCCTGCGGGATCGGGAGAGACCCAGTACTTC.

This chain links TRBV25-1 with TRBJ2-7; D is ambiguous. The germline V gene encodes CDR1 MGHDK and CDR2 SYGVNS. Trimming shortened V by 2 bases and J by 6 bases, and 11 bases separated the two germline ends. CDR3 size: 13 residues. The CDR3 coding sequence is TGTGCCAGCAGTGAACTTAACAGACGCGAGCAGTACGTC. Its translation is CASSELNRREQYV.

This chain joins TRBV6-2 or TRBV6-3 and TRBJ2-4; 7 bases line up with TRBD2. The CDR3 runs 18 residues. Losses at the gene ends were 0 bases for V and 3 bases for J; bases not matched to a gene: 11. Germline CDR1 is MNHEY and CDR2 is SVGEGT. Here the CDR3 DNA reads TGTGCCAGCAGTTACTCGTTTCGGCGGGAGATGGACAAAAACATTCAGTACTTC. Protein product: CASSYSFRREMDKNIQYF.

The chain combines TRBV29-1 with TRBJ2-1; 15 bases match TRBD2. V was pared by 0 bases and J by 2 bases, with 11 bases of the junction left unmatched. This CDR3 region has 20 residues. Germline V gene sequence: CDR1 SQVTM, CDR2 ANQGSEA. The CDR3 DNA is TGCAGCGTTGAAGATCCGAGGACTAGCGGGAGGGCCGCCCCCTACAATGAGCAGTTCTTC. Residues: CSVEDPRTSGRAAPYNEQFF.

Many counts were recorded for this clonotype. The CDR3 DNA reads as TGTGCCATCAGTGAACGGGACAGCCAAGAGACCCAGTACTTC. The encoded protein is CAISERDSQETQYF. The chain employs TRBV10-3 and TRBJ2-5; the match to TRBD1 covers 7 bases. The CDR3 is 14 residues long. Trimming at V came to 3 bases and at J to 1 base, leaving 2 bases not matched to a gene. CDR1 and CDR2 from the germline V gene are ENHRY and SYGVKD.

This clonotype was observed many times. The chain joins TRBV6-2 or TRBV6-3 to TRBJ2-1; the D gene could be TRBD1 or TRBD2 (5 bases each). With 5 bases removed from V and 10 bases from J, the gap between germline ends came to 12 bases. Germline V gene lookup returns CDR1 MNHEY and CDR2 SVGEGT. The length of the CDR3 is 12 residues. CDR3 nucleotide sequence: TGTGCCAGCAGTCCTCCGGGACCGGAGCAGTTCTTC. Its protein is CASSPPGPEQFF.

This clonotype was detected many times. The chain employs TRBV20-1 and TRBJ2-1; TRBD2 matches at 9 bases. This CDR3 region has 15 residues. With 6 bases clipped from V and 6 bases from J, the junction kept 12 bases outside the gene matches. CDR1 and CDR2 (germline): DFQATT, SNEGSKA (reference sequence). The CDR3 sequence: CSASRTSAGRNEQFF. CDR3 nucleotide sequence: TGCAGTGCCTCAAGGACTAGCGCAGGACGCAATGAGCAGTTCTTC.

This clonotype was seen a few times. This chain joins TRBV10-3 and TRBJ2-1; possibly TRBD1 for D (5 bases). Between the trimmed V and J ends, which lost 0 bases and 4 bases, there was a span of 13 bases. This CDR3 has 16 amino acids. Germline CDR1 and CDR2: ENHRY and SYGVKD. CDR3 sequence (DNA): TGTGCCATCAGTGAGTCGATTCAGGGTGCGTACAATGAGCAGTTCTTC. Amino acids: CAISESIQGAYNEQFF.

The rearrangement uses TRBV11-2 and TRBJ1-1; D ambiguous. The V and J ends lost 5 bases and 5 bases respectively, with 18 bases between them. The CDR3 sequence is 15 residues long. The germline V gene has CDR1 SGHAT and CDR2 FQNNGV. The CDR3 spells CASSHNRALGTEAFF. The CDR3 region has the DNA TGTGCCAGCAGCCACAATCGGGCCCTGGGAACTGAAGCTTTCTTT.

This clonotype has ten or more counts. J is TRBJ2-1 and V is TRBV20-1; the D is unclear. CDR1 and CDR2 (germline): DFQATT, SNEGSKA (reference sequence). The length of the CDR3 is 9 residues. V shed 4 bases and J shed 6 bases, with 1 base lying between them. The CDR3: CSATNEQFF. CDR3 nucleotide sequence: TGCAGTGCTACCAATGAGCAGTTCTTC.

The V and J genes are TRBV28 and TRBJ2-7; D might be TRBD1 (6 bases). This CDR3 contains 17 residues. Trimming removed 6 bases at V and 0 bases at J, with 21 bases between. Germline assignment: CDR1 MDHEN and CDR2 SYDVKM. CDR3 residues: CASSKTGLRDSSYEQYF. The DNA of the CDR3 is TGTGCCAGCAGCAAGACAGGCCTGAGGGATAGCTCCTACGAGCAGTACTTC.

This clonotype was observed a handful of times. In nucleotides, the CDR3 is TGCGCCAGCAGCTTCCGCGGGTACCCCAATGAGCAGTTCTTC. Residues: CASSFRGYPNEQFF. J is TRBJ2-1 and V is TRBV5-1, with D perhaps matching TRBD2 (5 bases). The germline V gene has CDR1 SGHRS and CDR2 YFSETQ. V was shortened by 2 bases and J by 6 bases, with 12 bases between the two germline ends. The CDR3 runs 14 residues.

The chain is built from TRBV6-6 and TRBJ1-1; tentative D call: TRBD1 (5 bases). The germline gives CDR1 MNHNY, CDR2 SVGAGI (reference sequence). The V end was cut by 6 bases, the J end by 11 bases, with 16 bases between. This CDR3 comprises 12 residues. The CDR3 here is CASSPRTEGAFF. DNA of the CDR3: TGTGCCAGCAGCCCCCGCACCGAGGGGGCTTTCTTT.

This clonotype came up many times. This rearrangement joins TRBV20-1 to TRBJ2-5; D not resolved. Trimming took 3 bases from V and 1 from J, leaving 15 bases between them. This CDR3 spans 15 amino acids. Germline values: CDR1 DFQATT, CDR2 SNEGSKA (reference sequence). CDR3 sequence (DNA): TGCAGTGCTAGGCCGATCGGGCCAGGCCAAGAGACCCAGTACTTC. This gives the protein CSARPIGPGQETQYF.

This clonotype was counted only a few times. The chain links TRBV3-1 to TRBJ2-7, with TRBD1 matching over 8 bases. CDR1 and CDR2 (germline): LGHDT, YNNKEL (reference sequence). V gave up 1 base and J gave up 3 bases; unmatched junction bases: 5. This CDR3 is built from 15 residues. CDR3 in DNA: TGTGCCAGCAGCCAAGGGACAGGGCCCAACTACGAGCAGTACTTC. It codes for CASSQGTGPNYEQYF.

V gene TRBV5-1 combines with J gene TRBJ2-3; D gene unclear. Trimming took off 0 bases at V and 5 bases at J, with 7 bases between the two ends. This CDR3 region has 13 residues. In germline, CDR1 is SGHRS, CDR2 YFSETQ. The CDR3 sequence is CASSLGEQDTQYF. Here the CDR3 DNA reads TGCGCCAGCAGCTTGGGGGAACAAGATACGCAGTATTTT.